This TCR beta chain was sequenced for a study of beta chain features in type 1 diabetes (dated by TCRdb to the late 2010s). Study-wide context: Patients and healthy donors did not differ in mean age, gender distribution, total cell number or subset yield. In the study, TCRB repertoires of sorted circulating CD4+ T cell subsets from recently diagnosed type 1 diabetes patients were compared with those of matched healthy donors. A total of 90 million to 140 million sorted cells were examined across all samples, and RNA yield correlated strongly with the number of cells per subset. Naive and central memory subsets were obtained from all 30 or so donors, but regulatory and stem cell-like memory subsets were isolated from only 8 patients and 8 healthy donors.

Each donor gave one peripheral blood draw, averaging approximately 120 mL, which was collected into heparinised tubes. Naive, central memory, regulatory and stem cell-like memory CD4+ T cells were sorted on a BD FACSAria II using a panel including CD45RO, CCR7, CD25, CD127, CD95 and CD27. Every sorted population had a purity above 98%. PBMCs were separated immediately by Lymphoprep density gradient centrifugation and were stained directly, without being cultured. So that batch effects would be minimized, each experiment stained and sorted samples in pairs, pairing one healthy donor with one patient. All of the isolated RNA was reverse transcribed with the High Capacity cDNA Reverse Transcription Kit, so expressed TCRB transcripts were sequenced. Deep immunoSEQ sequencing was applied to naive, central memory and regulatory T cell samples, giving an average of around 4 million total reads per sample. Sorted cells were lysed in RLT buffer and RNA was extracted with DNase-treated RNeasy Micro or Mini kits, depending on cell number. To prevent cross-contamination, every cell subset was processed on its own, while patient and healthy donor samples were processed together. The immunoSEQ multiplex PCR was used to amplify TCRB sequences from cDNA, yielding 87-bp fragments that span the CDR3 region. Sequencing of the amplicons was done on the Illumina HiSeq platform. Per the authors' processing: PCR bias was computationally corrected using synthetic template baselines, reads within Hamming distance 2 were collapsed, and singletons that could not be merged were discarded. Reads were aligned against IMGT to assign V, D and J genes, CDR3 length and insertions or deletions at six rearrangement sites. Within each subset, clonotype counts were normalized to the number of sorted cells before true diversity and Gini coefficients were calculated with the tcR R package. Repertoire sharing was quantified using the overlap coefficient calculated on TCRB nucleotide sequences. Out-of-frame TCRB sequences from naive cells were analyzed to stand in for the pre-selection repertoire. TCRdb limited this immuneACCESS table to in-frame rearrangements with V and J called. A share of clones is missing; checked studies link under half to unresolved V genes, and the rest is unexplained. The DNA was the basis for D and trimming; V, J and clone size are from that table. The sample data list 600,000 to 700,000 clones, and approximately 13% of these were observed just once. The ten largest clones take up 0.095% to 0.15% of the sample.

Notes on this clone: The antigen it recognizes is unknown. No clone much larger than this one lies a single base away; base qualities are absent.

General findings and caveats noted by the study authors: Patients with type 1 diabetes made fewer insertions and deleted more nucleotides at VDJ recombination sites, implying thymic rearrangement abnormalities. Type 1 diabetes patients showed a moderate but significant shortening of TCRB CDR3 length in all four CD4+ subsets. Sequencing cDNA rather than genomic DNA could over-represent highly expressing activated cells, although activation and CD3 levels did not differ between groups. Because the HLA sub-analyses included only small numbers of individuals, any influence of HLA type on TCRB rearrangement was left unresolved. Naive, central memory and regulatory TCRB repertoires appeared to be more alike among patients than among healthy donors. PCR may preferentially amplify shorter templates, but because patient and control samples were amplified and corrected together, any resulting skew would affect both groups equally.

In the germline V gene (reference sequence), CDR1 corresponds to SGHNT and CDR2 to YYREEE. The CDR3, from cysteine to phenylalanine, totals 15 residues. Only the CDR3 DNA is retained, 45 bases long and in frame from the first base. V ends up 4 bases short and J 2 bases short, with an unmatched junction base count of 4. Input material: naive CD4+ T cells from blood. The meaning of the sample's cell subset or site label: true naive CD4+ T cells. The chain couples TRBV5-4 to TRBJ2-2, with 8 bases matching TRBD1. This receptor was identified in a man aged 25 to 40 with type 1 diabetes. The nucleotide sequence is TGTGCCAGCAGCAGGGGGACAGGAAACACCGGGGAGCTGTTTTTT. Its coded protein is CASSRGTGNTGELFF.